A selection of T cell receptor beta chains follows, all from one sample in a study of blood T cell repertoires in COVID-19. Profiled with immunoSEQ multiplex PCR; TCRdb holds only in-frame clones, not every one. The data show over 100,000 clones, approximately 83% seen once. Sequencing input: peripheral blood. These receptors were collected from a man older than 75 with acute or convalescent COVID-19. The CDR3 runs from the conserved cysteine through the conserved F or W. Fields, in order: clone size, V gene, J gene, D gene, CDR3 protein, CDR3 DNA. A D gene is named only where the DNA matches it firmly. Where a row states a size, it is once, few, many or the class of an expanded clone; other rows omit it.

.,TRBV18,TRBJ1-4,.,CASSLGQARDEKLFF,TGTGCCAGCTCACTGGGGCAGGCTAGGGATGAAAAACTGTTTTTT
few,TRBV28,TRBJ2-7,.,CASSDSNRYEQYF,TGTGCCAGCAGCGATTCTAACAGGTACGAGCAGTACTTC
.,TRBV7-2,TRBJ2-1,TRBD2,CASSRGSGSANEQFF,TGTGCCAGCAGCCGTGGTAGCGGGAGTGCCAATGAGCAGTTCTTC
.,TRBV5-1,TRBJ1-2,TRBD1,CASSRDSSSGYTF,TGCGCCAGCAGCCGGGACAGTTCAAGTGGCTACACCTTC
.,TRBV5-1,TRBJ1-2,.,CASSPDPGAYGYTF,TGCGCCAGCAGCCCCGATCCAGGGGCTTATGGCTACACCTTC
.,TRBV19,TRBJ1-2,.,CASSSSGVGGYTF,TGTGCCAGTAGTTCGTCAGGGGTAGGAGGCTACACCTTC
.,TRBV4-3,TRBJ1-4,.,CASSRGPNNEKLFF,TGCGCCAGCAGCCGAGGGCCGAATAATGAAAAACTGTTTTTT
.,TRBV18,TRBJ2-3,TRBD2,CASSPLLGLAGSTDTQYF,TGTGCCAGCTCACCGCTCTTGGGACTAGCGGGGAGCACAGATACGCAGTATTTT
.,TRBV11-2,TRBJ2-5,.,CASSVFSGTYQETQYF,TGTGCCAGCAGCGTATTTAGCGGAACCTACCAAGAGACCCAGTACTTC
.,TRBV3-1/TRBV3-2,TRBJ1-2,.,CASSQDRLGTRYGYTF,TGTGCCAGCAGCCAAGATCGACTGGGGACTAGGTATGGCTACACCTTC
.,TRBV2,TRBJ1-2,TRBD1,CASSGGQGRIYGYTF,TGTGCCAGCAGCGGGGGACAGGGTAGGATCTATGGCTACACCTTC
.,TRBV6-5,TRBJ2-7,.,CASIDRRTYEQYF,TGTGCCAGCATCGACAGGAGAACCTACGAGCAGTACTTC
.,TRBV18,TRBJ2-3,.,CASSPPQASNTDTQYF,TGTGCCAGCTCACCACCACAGGCTTCCAACACAGATACGCAGTATTTT
.,TRBV7-9,TRBJ2-7,.,CASSFDRDYEQYF,TGTGCCAGCAGCTTCGACCGGGACTACGAGCAGTACTTC
.,TRBV5-1,TRBJ1-1,.,CASSETGTPNTEAFF,TGCGCCAGCAGCGAAACCGGGACACCGAACACTGAAGCTTTCTTT
.,TRBV10-1,TRBJ1-6,.,CASSESRGTSPLHF,TGCGCCAGCAGTGAGTCGAGGGGGACTTCACCCCTCCACTTT
.,TRBV28,TRBJ2-6,TRBD1,CASSLSIGQVANVLTF,TGTGCCAGCAGTTTATCCATCGGACAGGTTGCCAACGTCCTGACTTTC
.,TRBV27,TRBJ2-1,TRBD2,CASKRAGGHNEQFF,TGTGCCAGCAAGCGAGCGGGGGGACACAATGAGCAGTTCTTC
.,TRBV24-1,TRBJ2-1,.,CATSDYSPASLDEQFF,TGTGCCACCAGTGATTATAGCCCGGCGTCCTTAGATGAGCAGTTCTTC
.,TRBV7-9,TRBJ2-7,.,CASSPGQISYEQYF,TGTGCCAGCAGCCCCGGACAGATCTCCTACGAGCAGTACTTC
few,TRBV25-1,TRBJ2-5,.,CASSVSGGETQYF,TGTGCCAGCAGTGTCTCAGGGGGGGAGACCCAGTACTTC
few,TRBV27,TRBJ1-2,.,CASSFAVGDGYTF,TGTGCCAGCAGTTTTGCCGTCGGGGATGGCTACACCTTC
.,TRBV12-3/TRBV12-4,TRBJ2-3,TRBD2,CASKRGGTDTQYF,TGTGCCAGCAAACGGGGGGGCACAGATACGCAGTATTTT
.,TRBV9,TRBJ1-1,.,CASSVAPDLNTEAFF,TGTGCCAGCAGCGTAGCTCCAGACTTGAACACTGAAGCTTTCTTT
.,TRBV9,TRBJ1-2,.,CASSSSGTASYGYTF,TGTGCCAGCAGCTCTAGTGGGACTGCGAGTTATGGCTACACCTTC
.,TRBV19,TRBJ1-2,.,CASSRQNYGYTF,TGTGCCAGTTCGAGACAGAACTATGGCTACACCTTC
.,TRBV30,TRBJ1-5,.,CAWSQLTGVGEPQHF,TGTGCCTGGAGTCAATTGACAGGAGTTGGAGAGCCCCAGCATTTT
.,TRBV6-6,TRBJ2-1,.,CASTLGAEQFF,TGTGCCAGCACCCTAGGGGCTGAGCAGTTCTTC
.,TRBV28,TRBJ2-2,TRBD2,CASTGLVGDTGELFF,TGTGCCAGCACCGGACTAGTTGGGGACACCGGGGAGCTGTTTTTT
.,TRBV5-1,TRBJ2-2,TRBD2,CASSLGSGATGELFF,TGCGCCAGCAGCTTGGGTAGCGGGGCTACCGGGGAGCTGTTTTTT
.,TRBV18,TRBJ1-2,.,CASRTVEEYTF,TGTGCCAGCCGAACAGTGGAGGAATACACCTTC
.,TRBV11-1,TRBJ2-7,.,CASRSSGRSSYEQYF,TGTGCCAGCAGAAGCAGCGGCAGGAGCTCCTACGAGCAGTACTTC
.,TRBV6-2/TRBV6-3,TRBJ2-4,.,CASSYGSVENIQYF,TGTGCCAGCAGTTACGGTAGCGTTGAAAACATTCAGTACTTC
.,TRBV6-5,TRBJ1-1,TRBD1,CASSSRGLTEAFF,TGTGCCAGCAGCTCGAGGGGGCTCACTGAAGCTTTCTTT
.,TRBV6-5,TRBJ2-2,.,CASSHLTGNTGELFF,TGTGCCAGCAGTCACCTGACAGGAAACACCGGGGAGCTGTTTTTT
.,TRBV5-1,TRBJ1-6,TRBD1,CASSSGQGDSPLHF,TGCGCCAGCAGCTCGGGACAGGGGGATTCACCCCTCCACTTT
.,TRBV3-1/TRBV3-2,TRBJ1-3,.,CASSQAQFSGNTIYF,TGTGCCAGCAGCCAAGCACAGTTCTCTGGAAACACCATATATTTT
.,TRBV28,TRBJ1-4,.,CASTPRPREKLFF,TGTGCCAGCACCCCGAGGCCAAGGGAAAAACTGTTTTTT
once,TRBV2,TRBJ2-3,.,CASRAQGAPTDTQYF,TGTGCCAGCAGGGCTCAAGGGGCCCCGACAGATACGCAGTATTTT
.,TRBV11-3,TRBJ2-7,.,CASSRTAYYEQYF,TGTGCCAGCAGCCGGACAGCGTACTACGAGCAGTACTTC
.,TRBV18,TRBJ1-3,.,CASSPPTTGGNTIYF,TGTGCCAGCTCACCACCAACGACAGGTGGAAACACCATATATTTT
.,TRBV5-5,TRBJ1-4,.,CASSLANPGQWNEKLFF,TGTGCCAGCAGCTTGGCAAACCCGGGACAATGGAATGAAAAACTGTTTTTT
.,TRBV15,TRBJ1-6,TRBD1,CATSTGQGVTLHF,TGTGCCACCAGCACCGGACAGGGAGTAACCCTCCACTTT
.,TRBV7-6,TRBJ2-7,.,CASSLTPQGFEQYF,TGTGCCAGCAGCTTGACACCACAGGGATTCGAGCAGTACTTC